The next 18 T cell receptor beta chains were all read from a single sample in a study of T-cell memory formation after mild COVID-19. MiXCR, run by TCRdb on the 5' RACE reads, gives a single entry per CDR3 protein. Among 300,000 to 400,000 distinct CDR3 sequences listed, 12% to 15% were seen once. Sequencing was carried out using PBMCs or a T cell subset sorted from them (not recorded which). The receptors originated from a young man who had mild COVID-19 (a few samples of this study predate the infection). Cell type and time point are not known.

A few counts support this clonotype. The V gene is TRBV20-1, the J gene TRBJ1-5; D uncertain. The V gene lost 5 bases and the J gene lost 3 bases, with 17 bases spanning the gap. The germline V gene has CDR1 DFQATT and CDR2 SNEGSKA (reference sequence). The CDR3 consists of 15 residues. CDR3 coding DNA: TGCAGTGCTCGTCCCACCATGGGCAACAATCAGCCCCAGCATTTT. Residues: CSARPTMGNNQPQHF.

This clonotype has just a few counts. The chain combines TRBV20-1 with TRBJ2-7, with D perhaps TRBD1 (6 bases). Germline assignment: CDR1 DFQATT and CDR2 SNEGSKA (reference sequence). This CDR3 region has 11 residues. Between the trimmed V and J ends, which lost 4 bases and 7 bases, there was a span of 11 bases. This CDR3 is CSANQGNEQYV. In nucleotides, the CDR3 is TGCAGTGCTAATCAGGGGAATGAGCAGTACGTC.

This clonotype has a handful of counts. This chain joins TRBV9 and TRBJ2-1; possibly TRBD1 for D (6 bases). CDR3 length equals 17 residues. V was shortened by 0 bases and J by 0 bases, with 13 bases between the two germline ends. Germline V gene lookup returns CDR1 SGDLS and CDR2 YYNGEE. CDR3 bases: TGTGCCAGCAGCGTAGTGCCCCAGGGGAGCTCCTACAATGAGCAGTTCTTC. This encodes CASSVVPQGSSYNEQFF. Looking up the rest from reference TRBV9 and TRBJ2-1 gives the full variable domain: DSGVTQTPKHLITATGQRVTLRCSPRSGDLSVYWYQQSLDQGLQFLIQYYNGEERAKGNILERFSAQQFPDLHSELNLSSLELGDSALYFCASSVVPQGSSYNEQFFGPGTRLTVL.

CDR3 in amino acids: CASSRLATPIQGDTQYF. CDR3 DNA sequence: TGTGCCAGCAGCCGGCTCGCGACCCCCATTCAGGGAGATACGCAGTATTTT. The gene calls are TRBV5-6 and TRBJ2-3; maybe TRBD1 (5 bases). The V gene lost 4 bases and the J gene lost 5 bases, with 23 bases spanning the gap. The germline V gene has CDR1 SGHDT and CDR2 YYEEEE. The CDR3 is made up of 17 amino acids.

The CDR3 protein is CASSVEYRGTDTQYF. CDR3 in DNA: TGTGCCAGCAGCGTAGAGTATCGCGGGACAGATACGCAGTATTTT. The chain has TRBV9 and TRBJ2-3, with D perhaps TRBD2 (5 bases). CDR1 and CDR2 from the germline V gene are SGDLS and YYNGEE. This CDR3 is built from 15 residues. V gave up 0 bases and J gave up 3 bases, with 11 bases separating them. Full variable domain (rest looked up from reference TRBV9 and TRBJ2-3): DSGVTQTPKHLITATGQRVTLRCSPRSGDLSVYWYQQSLDQGLQFLIQYYNGEERAKGNILERFSAQQFPDLHSELNLSSLELGDSALYFCASSVEYRGTDTQYFGPGTRLTVL.

This chain uses TRBV11-2 with TRBJ2-2; no definite D call. This CDR3 comprises 17 residues. Looked up from germline, CDR1 is SGHAT and CDR2 is FQNNGV. V dropped 6 bases and J dropped 3 bases, with 20 bases sitting between them. CDR3 sequence reads: CASRPPPRVPDTGELFF. Here the CDR3 DNA reads TGTGCCAGCAGACCGCCTCCTAGGGTACCGGACACCGGGGAGCTGTTTTTT.

The sample holds a few counts of this clonotype. The J gene is TRBJ2-3, the V gene TRBV4-2; tentative D call: TRBD2 (6 bases). Germline V gene lookup returns CDR1 LGHNA and CDR2 YNFKEQ. There are 15 residues in the CDR3. Trimming removed 1 base at V and 4 bases at J, with 12 bases between. The CDR3 sequence: CASSQAGTGADTQYF. The CDR3 nucleotides are TGTGCCAGCAGCCAAGCCGGGACTGGGGCAGATACGCAGTATTTT.

Many counts were recorded for this clonotype. The chain has TRBV28 and TRBJ2-3; D ambiguous. Trimming pared 4 bases from V and 2 bases from J, leaving 10 bases between. Germline CDR1 and CDR2: MDHEN and SYDVKM. There are 14 residues in the CDR3. The CDR3 protein is CASSYPPLTDTQYF. Written as DNA, the CDR3 is TGTGCCAGCAGTTACCCTCCCCTCACAGATACGCAGTATTTT.

The V call is TRBV16, the J call TRBJ2-3, with D unresolved. This CDR3 has 12 residues. The V end lost 1 base, the J end lost 5 bases, and 4 bases lay between the germline ends. The germline CDR1 and CDR2 sequences are KGHSY and FQNENV. CDR3 protein: CASSQFRDTQYF. For the CDR3, the DNA is TGTGCCAGCAGCCAATTTAGAGATACGCAGTATTTT.

This clonotype was recorded at least ten times. The chain links TRBV12-3 or TRBV12-4 to TRBJ2-5; D gene unclear. Trimming took off 1 base at V and 1 base at J, with 4 bases between the two ends. CDR3 length: 13 residues. This CDR3 is CASSLESQETQYF. In DNA, the CDR3 is TGTGCCAGCAGTTTAGAGTCCCAAGAGACCCAGTACTTC.

This clonotype was recorded at least ten times. The rearrangement uses TRBV7-2 and TRBJ2-3; unclear D gene. Deletions cut 5 bases from V and 2 bases from J, with 8 bases between. Germline CDR1 is SGHTA and CDR2 is FQGNSA. This CDR3 spans 13 amino acids. Here the CDR3 DNA reads TGTGCCAGCAGCCCGGACCACACAGATACGCAGTATTTT. Encoded protein: CASSPDHTDTQYF. The full variable domain, rest sourced from reference TRBV7-2 and TRBJ2-3, is GAGVSQSPSNKVTEKGKDVELRCDPISGHTALYWYRQSLGQGLEFLIYFQGNSAPDKSGLPSDRFSAERTGGSVSTLTIQRTQQEDSAVYLCASSPDHTDTQYFGPGTRLTVL.

This clonotype was found many times. The DNA for the CDR3 is TGTGCCAGCAGCTTAGGGGCAGGATCTGACTATGGCTACACCTTC. Amino acids: CASSLGAGSDYGYTF. The chain recombines TRBV7-9 with TRBJ1-2; D is unclear. Trimming removed 1 base from V and 3 bases from J, with 12 bases in between. Germline CDR1 and CDR2: SEHNR and FQNEAQ (reference sequence). This CDR3 region has 15 residues.

The chain carries TRBV12-5 and TRBJ1-4, with 9 nucleotides matching TRBD1. The length of the CDR3 is 19 residues. Trimming removed 3 bases from V and 0 bases from J; junction bases left unmatched: 11. Germline-derived CDR1 and CDR2 are LGHNT and FRNRAP. CDR3: CASGFLIPGQGATNEKLFF. The CDR3 DNA follows: TGTGCTAGTGGTTTCCTCATTCCGGGACAGGGAGCAACTAATGAAAAACTGTTTTTT.

The CDR3 reads CASSNRDRVEAFF. As DNA, the CDR3 is TGTGCCAGCAGCAACCGGGACAGGGTCGAAGCTTTCTTT. V usage is TRBV21-1 and J usage is TRBJ1-1; TRBD1, the table's D call, was not compared with the DNA. TRBV21-1 is a pseudogene locus. The CDR3 is 13 residues long.

This clonotype is a singleton in its sample. The V gene is TRBV7-6, the J gene TRBJ2-3, with TRBD1 matching 9 bases. Per the germline V gene, CDR1 is SGHVS and CDR2 is FNYEAQ. V was pared by 5 bases and J by 4 bases, with 7 bases of the junction left unmatched. The CDR3 covers 15 residues. For the CDR3, the DNA is TGTGCCAGCAGCCGACCGGGACAGGGCCCAGATACGCAGTATTTT. This translates into CASSRPGQGPDTQYF.

The CDR3, as DNA: TGTGCCAGCTCCCGGGAGAGCTCCTACGAGCAGTACTTC. Translating it yields CASSRESSYEQYF. V is TRBV7-9 and J is TRBJ2-7; D might be TRBD2 (6 bases). The ends were cut back, 8 bases at V and 0 bases at J, with 11 bases in the middle. Per the germline V gene, CDR1 is SEHNR and CDR2 is FQNEAQ (reference sequence). CDR3 length: 13 residues.

This clonotype was found a few times. CDR3 protein: CASSEATAAQPQHF. The CDR3 region has the DNA TGTGCCAGCAGTGAAGCGACAGCCGCTCAGCCCCAGCATTTT. The chain employs TRBV2 and TRBJ1-5; tentative D call: TRBD1 (5 bases). Germline CDR1 reads SNHLY; CDR2 reads FYNNEI. Trimming stripped 0 bases from V and 6 bases from J, with 9 bases between. This CDR3 region has 14 residues.

The gene calls are TRBV7-2 and TRBJ2-5; no clear D gene. V dropped 1 base and J dropped 7 bases, with 10 bases sitting between them. Germline-derived CDR1 and CDR2 are SGHTA and FQGNSA. The CDR3 has 13 residues. CDR3 sequence (DNA): TGTGCCAGCAGCTTAGAGCCCCCCAGGACCCAGTACTTC. Amino acid sequence: CASSLEPPRTQYF.